This record concerns one T cell receptor beta chain sequence. Authors' analysis steps: How many nucleated cells were present was estimated from reference gene primer amplification. Sequencing was performed with immunoSEQ multiplex PCR; in TCRdb, only in-frame clones are kept and a portion is missing. V, J and clone size are those of that table, while D and trimming were read from the DNA. The sample yields 100,000 to 110,000 clones, about nine tenths seen once. Per the germline V gene, CDR1 is SGHRS and CDR2 is YFSETQ. The CDR3 length is 16 residues. V gave up 4 bases and J gave up 4 bases; unmatched junction bases: 13. The data were taken from a study of blood T cell repertoires in COVID-19. Study in general: Nucleic acid was either cDNA or gDNA, and it came from T cells, B-cell-depleted T cells, or PBMCs.

Sequenced: peripheral blood. This clonotype originated in a man in his fifties with active COVID-19. V gene TRBV5-1 combines with J gene TRBJ2-5; 7 bases align to TRBD1. The CDR3 here is CASSTGQINAVETQYF. The CDR3 coding sequence is TGCGCCAGCAGCACGGGACAGATAAACGCGGTAGAGACCCAGTACTTC.